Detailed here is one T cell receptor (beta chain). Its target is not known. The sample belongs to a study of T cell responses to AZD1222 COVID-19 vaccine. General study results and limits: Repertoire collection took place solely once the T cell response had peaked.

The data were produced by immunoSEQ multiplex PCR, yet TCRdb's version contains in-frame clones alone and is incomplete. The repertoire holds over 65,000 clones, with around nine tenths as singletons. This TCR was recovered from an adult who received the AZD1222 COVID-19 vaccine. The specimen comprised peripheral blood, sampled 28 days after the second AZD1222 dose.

The CDR3 protein is CASSTRQGNYGYTF. CDR3 sequence (DNA): TGTGCCAGCAGCACCCGACAGGGGAACTATGGCTACACCTTC. J is TRBJ1-2 and V is TRBV7-2; 8 positions match TRBD1. The trim removed 5 bases at V and 2 bases at J, leaving 4 bases unmatched. Germline CDR1 reads SGHTA; CDR2 reads FQGNSA. The length of the CDR3 is 14 residues. Full variable domain (outside the CDR3, taken from reference TRBV7-2 and TRBJ1-2): GAGVSQSPSNKVTEKGKDVELRCDPISGHTALYWYRQSLGQGLEFLIYFQGNSAPDKSGLPSDRFSAERTGGSVSTLTIQRTQQEDSAVYLCASSTRQGNYGYTFGSGTRLTVV.